The rows below give T cell receptor beta chains drawn from one sample of a study of cytomegalovirus exposure and HLA in healthy donors. Sequencing used immunoSEQ multiplex PCR; TCRdb keeps in-frame clones, though not all of them. This sample yields about 160,000 clones, of which 80% are seen a single time; under 6% belongs to the top ten. Sample: PBMCs. These receptor sequences come from a young man in good health and CMV-seronegative. The CDR3 runs from the conserved cysteine through the conserved F or W. Each record gives: V gene, clone size, J gene, CDR3 protein. A clone size is listed for some rows: how often the clone was seen (once, few, many), or a class if it is expanded.

TRBV7-8	once	TRBJ2-7	CASSSAGQTSYEQYF
TRBV9	NA	TRBJ1-3	CASSADGHKGNTIYF
TRBV6-4	NA	TRBJ2-3	CASSDGSSGAHTQYF
TRBV5-6	NA	TRBJ2-1	CASNRGGPEQFF
TRBV7-3	NA	TRBJ2-2	CATRAGGQTGELFF
TRBV6-5	few	TRBJ1-1	CASRVMVGQNTEAFF
TRBV27	NA	TRBJ2-1	CASSPWTSGNEQFF
TRBV10-2	NA	TRBJ2-1	CASTLAGDVNQQFF
TRBV9	NA	TRBJ1-2	CASSVASGRTNYGYTF
TRBV6-1	NA	TRBJ2-1	CASSETVKSSLPEIRLNEQFF
TRBV11-2	NA	TRBJ1-1	CASSLTRRGSGDEAFF
TRBV4-1	NA	NA	CASSQSPGQGYEQYF
TRBV27	few	TRBJ2-1	CASSLSISGEGRFF
TRBV29-1	NA	TRBJ1-2	CSVDGGVINYGYTF
TRBV28	NA	TRBJ1-5	CASSPGHRGNQPQHF
TRBV25-1	once	TRBJ1-2	CASSEYDRGYGYTF
TRBV7-8	NA	TRBJ1-3	CASGPGARSGNTIYF
TRBV18	few	TRBJ1-3	CASSPQGRTGNTIYF
TRBV28	NA	TRBJ2-7	CASEVRGTSGSYEQYF
TRBV6-5	few	TRBJ2-7	CATLGQPHEQYF
TRBV28	NA	TRBJ2-7	CASGDRVDEQYF
TRBV7-9	NA	TRBJ2-7	CASSLPLSRREAYEQYF
TRBV7-9	NA	TRBJ1-2	CASSLAEYGYTF
TRBV28	NA	TRBJ1-1	CASSLSRRQCEAFF
TRBV7-9	NA	TRBJ2-7	CASSSQTQTQYLSYEQYF
TRBV28	NA	TRBJ1-5	CASSQRRSGISNQPQHF
TRBV5-1	NA	TRBJ1-1	CASSLEGGGMNTEAFF
TRBV7-2	NA	TRBJ2-6	CASSLDRSGANVLTF
TRBV7-3	NA	TRBJ2-1	CASSLIREKGYEQFF
TRBV7-3	NA	TRBJ2-5	CASSPQGRETQYF